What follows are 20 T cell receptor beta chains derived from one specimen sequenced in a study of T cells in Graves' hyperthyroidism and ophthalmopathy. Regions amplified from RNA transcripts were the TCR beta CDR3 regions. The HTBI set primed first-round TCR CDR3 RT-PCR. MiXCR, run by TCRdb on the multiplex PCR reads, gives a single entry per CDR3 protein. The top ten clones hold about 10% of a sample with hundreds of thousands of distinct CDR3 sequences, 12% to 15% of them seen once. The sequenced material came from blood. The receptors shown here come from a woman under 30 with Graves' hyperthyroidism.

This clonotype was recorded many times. The CDR3 DNA follows: TGTGCCAGCAGTGGGAAGCACAGGGGTAGTAACCTCAGTGGCTACACCTTC. Amino acids: CASSGKHRGSNLSGYTF. The chain recombines TRBV6-1 with TRBJ1-2, with 7 bases aligning to TRBD1. The CDR3 totals 17 residues. Germline CDR1 is MNHNS and CDR2 is SASEGT. With 4 bases clipped from V and 7 bases from J, the junction kept 18 bases outside the gene matches.

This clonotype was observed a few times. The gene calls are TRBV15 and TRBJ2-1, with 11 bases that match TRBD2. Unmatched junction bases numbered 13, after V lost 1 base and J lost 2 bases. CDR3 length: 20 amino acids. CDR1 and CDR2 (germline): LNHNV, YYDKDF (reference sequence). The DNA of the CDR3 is TGTGCCACCAGCAGAGGCGCCGGGACTAGCGGAACCTCGACCTACAATGAGCAGTTCTTC. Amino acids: CATSRGAGTSGTSTYNEQFF.

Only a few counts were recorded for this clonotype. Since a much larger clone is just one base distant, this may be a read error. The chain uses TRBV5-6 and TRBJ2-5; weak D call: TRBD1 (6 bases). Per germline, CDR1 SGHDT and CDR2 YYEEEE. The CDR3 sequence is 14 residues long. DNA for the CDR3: TGTGCCAGCAACTTGTGGGACACCCAAGAGACCCAGTACTTC. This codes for CASNLWDTQETQYF.

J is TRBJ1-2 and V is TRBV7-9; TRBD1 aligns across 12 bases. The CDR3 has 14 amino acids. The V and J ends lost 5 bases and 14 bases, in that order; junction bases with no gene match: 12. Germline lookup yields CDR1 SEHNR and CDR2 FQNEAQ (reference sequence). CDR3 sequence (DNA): TGTGCCAGCAGCGTATACGGGACAGGGGGCGGGAGGACCTTC. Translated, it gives CASSVYGTGGGRTF.

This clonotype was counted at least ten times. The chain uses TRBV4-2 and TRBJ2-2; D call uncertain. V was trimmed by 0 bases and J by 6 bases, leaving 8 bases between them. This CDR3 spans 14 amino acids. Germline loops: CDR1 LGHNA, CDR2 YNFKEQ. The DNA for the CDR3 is TGTGCCAGCAGCCAAGATGTCCTAGCCGGGGAGCTGTTTTTT. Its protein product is CASSQDVLAGELFF.

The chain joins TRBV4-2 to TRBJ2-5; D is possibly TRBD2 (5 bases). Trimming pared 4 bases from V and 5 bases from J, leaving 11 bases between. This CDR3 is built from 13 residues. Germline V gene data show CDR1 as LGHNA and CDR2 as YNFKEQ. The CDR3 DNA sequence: TGTGCCAGCAGCCGAGATTGGAGGGAGACCCAGTACTTC. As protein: CASSRDWRETQYF.

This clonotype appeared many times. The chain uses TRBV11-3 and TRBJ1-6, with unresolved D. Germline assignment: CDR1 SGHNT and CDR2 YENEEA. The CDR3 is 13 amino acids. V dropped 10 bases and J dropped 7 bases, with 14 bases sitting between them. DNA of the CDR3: TGTGCCACCCCCCGGACGGGGAATTCACCCCTCCACTTT. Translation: CATPRTGNSPLHF.

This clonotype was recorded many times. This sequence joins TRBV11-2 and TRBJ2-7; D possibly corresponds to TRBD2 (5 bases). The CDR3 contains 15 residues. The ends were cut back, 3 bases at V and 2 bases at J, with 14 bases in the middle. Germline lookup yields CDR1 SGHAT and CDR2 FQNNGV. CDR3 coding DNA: TGTGCCAGCAGCTTCCGGCTAGCTAGGACCTACGAGCAGTACTTC. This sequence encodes CASSFRLARTYEQYF.

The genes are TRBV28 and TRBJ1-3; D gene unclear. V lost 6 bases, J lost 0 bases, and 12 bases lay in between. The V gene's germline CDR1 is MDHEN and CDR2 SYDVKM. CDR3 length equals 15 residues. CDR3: CASRTAEASGNTIYF. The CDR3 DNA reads TGTGCCAGCAGGACGGCAGAGGCCTCTGGAAACACCATATATTTT.

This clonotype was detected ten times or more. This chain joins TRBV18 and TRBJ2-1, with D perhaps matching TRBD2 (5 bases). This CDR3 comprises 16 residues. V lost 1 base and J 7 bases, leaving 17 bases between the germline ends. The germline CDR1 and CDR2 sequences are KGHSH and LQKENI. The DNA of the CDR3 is TGTGCCAGCTCACCACGGGAGTTTGGGCAAGGAAATGAGCAGTTCTTC. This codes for CASSPREFGQGNEQFF.

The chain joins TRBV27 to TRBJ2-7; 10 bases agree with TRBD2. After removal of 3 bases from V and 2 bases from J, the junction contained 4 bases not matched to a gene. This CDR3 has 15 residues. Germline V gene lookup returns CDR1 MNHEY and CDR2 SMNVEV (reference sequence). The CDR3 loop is CASSLGSGGAYEQYF. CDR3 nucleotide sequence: TGTGCCAGCAGTTTGGGGAGCGGGGGGGCCTACGAGCAGTACTTC.

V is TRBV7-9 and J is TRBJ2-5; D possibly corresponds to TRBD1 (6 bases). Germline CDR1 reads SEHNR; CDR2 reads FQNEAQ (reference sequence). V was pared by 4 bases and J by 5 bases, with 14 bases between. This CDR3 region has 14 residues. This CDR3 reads CASSYQGQWETQYF. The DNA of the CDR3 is TGTGCCAGCAGCTACCAAGGACAGTGGGAGACCCAGTACTTC.

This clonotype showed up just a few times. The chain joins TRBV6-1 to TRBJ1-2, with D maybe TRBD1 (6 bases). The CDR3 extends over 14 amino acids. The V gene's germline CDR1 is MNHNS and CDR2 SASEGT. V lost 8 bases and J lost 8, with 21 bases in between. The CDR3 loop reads CASFSRGGHKGYTF. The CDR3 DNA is TGTGCCAGCTTCTCGAGAGGGGGGCATAAGGGCTACACCTTC.

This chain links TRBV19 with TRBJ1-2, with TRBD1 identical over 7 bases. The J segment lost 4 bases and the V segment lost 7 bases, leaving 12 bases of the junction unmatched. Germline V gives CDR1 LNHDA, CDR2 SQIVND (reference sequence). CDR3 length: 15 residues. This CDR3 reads CASNNKGGAFYGYTF. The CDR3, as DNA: TGTGCCAGTAACAATAAAGGGGGCGCCTTCTATGGCTACACCTTC.

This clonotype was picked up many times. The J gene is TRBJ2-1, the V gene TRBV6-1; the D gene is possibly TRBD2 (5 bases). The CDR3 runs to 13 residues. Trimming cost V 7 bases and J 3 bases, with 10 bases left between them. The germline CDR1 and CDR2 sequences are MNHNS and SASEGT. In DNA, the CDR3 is TGTGCCAGCACTGCAAGCGGCTACAATGAGCAGTTCTTC. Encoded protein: CASTASGYNEQFF.

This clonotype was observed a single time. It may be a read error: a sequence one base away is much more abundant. CDR3 residues: CSACPGTSGRSPYNEQFF. The CDR3 bases are TGCAGTGCTTGTCCAGGGACTAGCGGGAGGAGCCCCTACAATGAGCAGTTCTTC. V gene TRBV20-1 combines with J gene TRBJ2-1; 15 bases match TRBD2. CDR1 DFQATT and CDR2 SNEGSKA come from the germline V gene (reference sequence). The CDR3 consists of 18 residues. V was pared by 5 bases and J by 2 bases, with 10 bases of the junction left unmatched.

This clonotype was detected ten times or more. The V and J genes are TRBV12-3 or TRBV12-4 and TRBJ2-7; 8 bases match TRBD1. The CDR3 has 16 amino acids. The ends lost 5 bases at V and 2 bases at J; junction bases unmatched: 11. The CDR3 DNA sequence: TGTGCCAGCAGTGGGAGCCCCGGGACAGGTACCTACGAGCAGTACTTC. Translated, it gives CASSGSPGTGTYEQYF.

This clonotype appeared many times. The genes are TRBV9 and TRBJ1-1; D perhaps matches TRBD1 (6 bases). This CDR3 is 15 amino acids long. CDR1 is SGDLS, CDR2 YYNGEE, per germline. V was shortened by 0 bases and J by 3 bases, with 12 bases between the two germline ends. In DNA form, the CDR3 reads TGTGCCAGCAGCGTAGGAGGACAGACCTACACTGAAGCTTTCTTT. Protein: CASSVGGQTYTEAFF.

Here the CDR3 DNA reads TGCGCCAGCAGTGAGTCCCGGGCGGTCGGTGAGCAGTTCTTC. Amino acid sequence: CASSESRAVGEQFF. The chain carries TRBV10-1 and TRBJ2-1; no reliable D call. Germline CDR1 reads WNHNN; CDR2 reads SYGVQD (reference sequence). The CDR3 covers 14 residues. V was clipped by 0 bases and J by 9 bases, with 12 bases between them.

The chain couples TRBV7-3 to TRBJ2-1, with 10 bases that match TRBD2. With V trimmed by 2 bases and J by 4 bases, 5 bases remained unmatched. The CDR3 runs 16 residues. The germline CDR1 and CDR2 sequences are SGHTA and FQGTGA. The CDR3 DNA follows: TGTGCCAGCAGCTTACTTGCTAGCGGGAGTTACAATGAGCAGTTCTTC. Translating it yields CASSLLASGSYNEQFF.